These 21 T cell receptor beta chains came from one sample sequenced in a study of T cell repertoires and Cas9 in healthy adults (dated by TCRdb to between 2017 and 2018). Receptor libraries were prepared by the immunoSEQ multiplex PCR assay. Imported from immuneACCESS, the table was reduced by TCRdb to in-frame sequences with V and J called. These copies leave out some clones; in studies compared against another copy, an unresolved V gene accounts for under half, and the cause of the remainder is not known. This sample holds about 22,000 clones; about 90% were observed only once. In total, the top ten clones hold about 1.6% of the sample. The sequenced material came from CD4+ effector T cells (CD127+, CD25-, CD137-, CD154-) from PBMCs; culture status not recorded. The receptors come from a human donor in good health.

This rearrangement joins TRBV11-1 to TRBJ2-2; 8 nucleotides match TRBD1. The V segment lost 5 bases and the J segment 3 bases; nucleotides outside the gene matches: 5. The CDR3 runs 15 residues. Germline V gives CDR1 SGHAT, CDR2 FQDESV (reference sequence). DNA of the CDR3: TGTGCCAGCAGCCGCAGGGGGCTCGACACCGGGGAGCTGTTTTTT. As protein: CASSRRGLDTGELFF.

The chain links TRBV6-6 to TRBJ2-3; 8 positions match TRBD2. Looked up from germline, CDR1 is MNHNY and CDR2 is SVGAGI (reference sequence). This CDR3 region has 15 residues. The V gene end was trimmed by 7 bases and the J gene end by 0 bases; junction bases not matched to a gene: 6. CDR3 in amino acids: CASTQGLVSTDTQYF. CDR3 nucleotide sequence: TGTGCCAGCACCCAGGGACTAGTCAGCACAGATACGCAGTATTTT.

This chain joins TRBV5-5 and TRBJ1-6; no clear D gene. V shed 4 bases and J shed 10 bases, with 18 bases lying between them. Germline V lookup: CDR1 SGHKS, CDR2 YYEKEE (reference sequence). The CDR3 extends over 15 amino acids. CDR3 sequence: CASSGLVQGGSPLHF. CDR3 bases: TGTGCCAGCAGCGGCTTGGTGCAAGGAGGGTCACCCCTCCACTTT.

The rearrangement joins TRBV6-1 to TRBJ2-1, with 8 bases lining up with TRBD2. The CDR3 spans 15 residues. V shed 5 bases, J shed 0 bases, and the junction held 3 bases outside the gene matches. Germline CDR1 is MNHNS and CDR2 is SASEGT. As DNA, the CDR3 is TGTGCCAGCAGTCGGGGGACTAGCTCCTACAATGAGCAGTTCTTC. It codes for CASSRGTSSYNEQFF.

Concerning this clone itself: A junction boundary mismatches the germline segment, possibly from a read error. Other DNA sequences from this sample encode an identical CDR3 as well. The V call is TRBV30, the J call TRBJ2-3, with a weak D call TRBD2 (5 bases). The CDR3 runs to 13 residues. CDR1 and CDR2 from the germline V gene are GTSNPN and SVGIG (reference sequence). Here the CDR3 DNA reads TGTGCCTCTTCCGGAGGAAGGGTAGATACACAGTATTTT. This translates into CASSGGRVDTQYF.

V usage is TRBV18 and J usage is TRBJ1-5, with TRBD1 as a possible D gene (6 bases). CDR1 KGHSH and CDR2 LQKENI come from the germline V gene. Trimming left V 5 bases short and J 5 bases short, with 16 bases between. The CDR3 totals 15 residues. Written as DNA, the CDR3 is TGTGCCAGCTCAGAGAAAACAGGGAGCCATCAGCCCCAGCATTTT. It specifies CASSEKTGSHQPQHF.

This rearrangement joins TRBV28 to TRBJ1-5, with 11 bases matching TRBD1. The CDR3 loop spans 14 amino acids. After removal of 5 bases from V and 7 bases from J, the junction contained 4 bases not matched to a gene. CDR1 and CDR2 (germline): MDHEN, SYDVKM. CDR3 region: CASSRTGGAQPQHF. DNA of the CDR3: TGTGCCAGCAGTCGGACAGGGGGCGCCCAGCCCCAGCATTTT. Full variable domain (remainder filled in from reference TRBV28 and TRBJ1-5): DVKVTQSSRYLVKRTGEKVFLECVQDMDHENMFWYRQDPGLGLRLIYFSYDVKMKEKGDIPEGYSVSREKKERFSLILESASTNQTSMYLCASSRTGGAQPQHFGDGTRLSIL.

The chain's CDR3 is CASSFTLRTRRGPYEQYF. The CDR3 coding sequence is TGTGCCAGCAGTTTTACCTTAAGGACAAGGCGAGGCCCTTACGAGCAGTACTTC. The chain employs TRBV27 and TRBJ2-7; tentative D call: TRBD1 (5 bases). Germline CDR1 and CDR2: MNHEY and SMNVEV (reference sequence). The ends were cut back, 3 bases at V and 4 bases at J, with 25 bases in the middle. The CDR3 covers 18 residues.

The V call is TRBV10-3, the J call TRBJ1-1; D is ambiguous. The CDR3 consists of 13 residues. Germline CDR1 is ENHRY and CDR2 is SYGVKD. V was pared by 7 bases and J by 0 bases, with 9 bases between. CDR3 DNA sequence: TGTGCCATCAAAGCCGCCGTGAACACTGAAGCTTTCTTT. Translating gives CAIKAAVNTEAFF.

The rearrangement joins TRBV2 to TRBJ2-5, with D perhaps TRBD1 (6 bases). Matching the DNA end better, TRBJ2-7 makes the J call doubtful. This CDR3 is 15 amino acids long. CDR1 is SNHLY, CDR2 FYNNEI, per germline. The CDR3 sequence is CASSEIPDSSYEQYF. In DNA, the CDR3 is TGTGCCAGCAGTGAAATCCCGGACAGCTCCTACGAGCAGTACTTC.

A single count supports this clone. This chain joins TRBV6-1 and TRBJ1-5, with a tentative D call TRBD1 (5 bases). V was cut by 4 bases and J by 4 bases, with 8 bases left in between. Germline lookup yields CDR1 MNHNS and CDR2 SASEGT. The CDR3 runs 13 residues. The CDR3, as DNA: TGTGCCAGCAGTGGCGGGACTAATCAGCCCCAGCATTTT. It encodes CASSGGTNQPQHF.

The chain joins TRBV4-1 to TRBJ1-4; D not resolved. V shed 1 base and J shed 8 bases, with 8 bases lying between them. This CDR3 is built from 13 residues. The germline V gene has CDR1 MGHRA and CDR2 YSYEKL. CDR3 protein: CASSQAPLEKLFF. CDR3 DNA: TGCGCCAGCAGCCAAGCCCCACTGGAAAAACTGTTTTTT.

The chain links TRBV28 to TRBJ1-3; 9 positions match TRBD1. Germline V gives CDR1 MDHEN, CDR2 SYDVKM. V was clipped by 6 bases and J by 3 bases; unmatched bases: 9. CDR3 length: 16 amino acids. DNA for the CDR3: TGTGCCAGCAGCTCAGAACAGGGGGCAGGTGGAAACACCATATATTTT. Translating gives CASSSEQGAGGNTIYF.

The chain joins TRBV6-5 to TRBJ1-1, with 7 bases that match TRBD1. CDR3 length: 16 residues. Germline V lookup: CDR1 MNHEY, CDR2 SVGAGI. V lost 4 bases, J lost 0 bases, and 8 bases stayed unmatched. The CDR3 loop reads CASSLRQGRVNTEAFF. The CDR3 coding sequence is TGTGCCAGCAGTTTGAGACAGGGACGGGTGAACACTGAAGCTTTCTTT.

The rearrangement joins TRBV5-1 to TRBJ2-7, with 7 bases matching TRBD2. Per the germline V gene, CDR1 is SGHRS and CDR2 is YFSETQ. This CDR3 spans 17 amino acids. V gave up 3 bases and J gave up 0 bases; unmatched junction bases: 12. In DNA form, the CDR3 reads TGCGCCAGCAGCTCGCTACCCCGCGGCGGGGGCTCCTACGAGCAGTACTTC. Amino acids: CASSSLPRGGGSYEQYF.

The chain joins TRBV28 to TRBJ1-5, with 9 bases identical to TRBD1. V shed 10 bases and J 5 bases; nucleotides not matched to a gene: 9. The CDR3 loop spans 14 amino acids. Germline lookup yields CDR1 MDHEN and CDR2 SYDVKM. The CDR3 sequence is CATGGQGRYQPQHF. In nucleotides, the CDR3 is TGTGCCACCGGCGGACAGGGGCGATATCAGCCCCAGCATTTT.

The chain couples TRBV5-8 to TRBJ1-1; perhaps TRBD1 as D (6 bases). Trimming removed 3 bases at V and 5 bases at J, with 8 bases between. CDR1 is SGHTS, CDR2 YDEGEE, per germline. This CDR3 contains 12 residues. The CDR3 loop reads CASSWQGTEAFF. Written as DNA, the CDR3 is TGTGCCAGCAGCTGGCAGGGGACTGAAGCTTTCTTT. Looking up the rest from reference TRBV5-8 and TRBJ1-1 gives the full variable domain: EAGVTQSPTHLIKTRGQQATLRCSPISGHTSVYWYQQALGLGLQFLLWYDEGEERNRGNFPPRFSGRQFPNYSSELNVNALELEDSALYLCASSWQGTEAFFGQGTRLTVV.

This chain connects TRBV19 to TRBJ1-1; a possible D gene is TRBD1 (5 bases). Germline values: CDR1 LNHDA, CDR2 SQIVND (reference sequence). This CDR3 has 14 amino acids. Trimming stripped 7 bases from V and 0 bases from J, with 12 bases between. Here the CDR3 reads CASKTGRVNTEAFF. The DNA of the CDR3 is TGTGCCAGTAAAACGGGACGGGTGAACACTGAAGCTTTCTTT.

The gene calls are TRBV11-3 and TRBJ1-2, with 8 positions matching TRBD1. Germline assignment: CDR1 SGHNT and CDR2 YENEEA. V dropped 5 bases and J dropped 0; count of bases not matched to a gene: 8. CDR3 size: 16 residues. The CDR3 is CASSPGRDRPNYGYTF. In DNA, the CDR3 is TGTGCCAGCAGCCCCGGTCGGGACAGGCCTAACTATGGCTACACCTTC. Drawing the rest from reference TRBV11-3 and TRBJ1-2, the complete variable domain is EAGVVQSPRYKIIEKKQPVAFWCNPISGHNTLYWYLQNLGQGPELLIRYENEEAVDDSQLPKDRFSAERLKGVDSTLKIQPAELGDSAVYLCASSPGRDRPNYGYTFGSGTRLTVV.

The chain recombines TRBV11-2 with TRBJ1-2; 7 nucleotides line up with TRBD1. CDR1 is SGHAT and CDR2 is FQNNGV in the germline V gene. V lost 4 bases to trimming and J lost 4 bases; unmatched junction nucleotides: 3. The CDR3 is 13 amino acids. As DNA, the CDR3 is TGTGCCAGCAGCTCGACAGGGTTCTATGGCTACACCTTC. This translates into CASSSTGFYGYTF. Full variable domain (remainder filled in from reference TRBV11-2 and TRBJ1-2): EAGVAQSPRYKIIEKRQSVAFWCNPISGHATLYWYQQILGQGPKLLIQFQNNGVVDDSQLPKDRFSAERLKGVDSTLKIQPAKLEDSAVYLCASSSTGFYGYTFGSGTRLTVV.

This clone appeared a few times. The chain links TRBV5-5 to TRBJ2-1, with TRBD2 identical over 8 bases. CDR1 and CDR2 from the germline V gene are SGHKS and YYEKEE (reference sequence). Losses at the gene ends were 0 bases for V and 6 bases for J; bases not matched to a gene: 5. The CDR3 length is 15 residues. The CDR3: CASSLELAAFNEQFF. DNA for the CDR3: TGTGCCAGCAGCTTGGAACTAGCGGCCTTCAATGAGCAGTTCTTC.